This passage covers 18 T cell receptor beta chains from one sample sequenced in a study of CD8+ T cells in alopecia areata. Alopecia areata patients gave lesional scalp punch biopsies and peripheral blood samples. Following extraction, RNA underwent reverse transcription to cDNA, which served as the sequencing template. The method was immunoSEQ multiplex PCR; TCRdb's version includes in-frame clones alone and lacks a portion of them. Here the sample spans about 12,000 clones, roughly 50% being singletons. The specimen sequenced was skin. These receptors were taken from a human donor with alopecia areata.

In regard to this clone: One end of the junction is discordant with germline, which a read error may explain. The chain links TRBV4-2 to TRBJ2-1, with D perhaps TRBD1 (6 bases). The CDR3 is made up of 11 amino acids. CDR1 is LGHNA and CDR2 is YNFKEQ in the germline V gene. CDR3 loop: CASSQADRRIF. The DNA for the CDR3 is TGTGCCAGCAGCCAAGCGGACAGAAGGATCTTC.

The chain uses TRBV7-2 and TRBJ1-5; D unresolved. This CDR3 has 13 residues. The V end was cut by 1 base, the J end by 7 bases, with 8 bases between. Germline CDR1 SGHTA, CDR2 FQGNSA. The CDR3 DNA is TGTGCCAGCAGCTTAGGTACGGGACAGCCCCAGCATTTT. Translation: CASSLGTGQPQHF.

The gene calls are TRBV28 and TRBJ1-5; D may be TRBD1 (5 bases). V was trimmed by 10 bases and J by 7 bases, leaving 17 bases between them. Germline assignment: CDR1 MDHEN and CDR2 SYDVKM. The CDR3 is made up of 13 amino acids. This CDR3 is CAIGGGSGQPQHF. DNA for the CDR3: TGTGCCATCGGGGGGGGGTCCGGCCAGCCCCAGCATTTT.

The genes are TRBV29-1 and TRBJ2-5; no firm D call. This CDR3 has 10 residues. Germline V CDR1 and CDR2: SQVTM, ANQGSEA. V was cut by 4 bases and J by 8 bases, with 8 bases left in between. The CDR3 loop is CSVVSVTQYF. Here the CDR3 DNA reads TGCAGCGTTGTTTCGGTCACCCAGTACTTC.

The chain couples TRBV2 to TRBJ1-2, with D perhaps matching TRBD1 (6 bases). The V end was cut by 6 bases, the J end by 6 bases, with 11 bases between. This CDR3 spans 12 amino acids. From germline, CDR1 is SNHLY and CDR2 FYNNEI. In nucleotides, the CDR3 is TGTGCCAGCAGCCCGGACAGTGATGGCTACACCTTC. Residues: CASSPDSDGYTF.

The genes are TRBV15 and TRBJ1-2; the D is unclear. Per the germline V gene, CDR1 is LNHNV and CDR2 is YYDKDF (reference sequence). Trimming removed 6 bases at V and 6 bases at J, with 17 bases between. The CDR3 sequence is 14 residues long. The CDR3 region is CATREGTSPNGYTF. CDR3 nucleotide sequence: TGTGCCACCAGAGAGGGAACAAGCCCAAATGGCTACACCTTC.

As for this clone: Other DNA sequences of this sample code for an identical CDR3. The V gene is TRBV10-2, the J gene TRBJ1-5; D is possibly TRBD1 (6 bases). Germline lookup yields CDR1 WSHSY and CDR2 SAAADI. The CDR3 sequence is 14 residues long. The germline V and J ends were trimmed by 5 bases and 6 bases, with 14 bases remaining between them. Written as DNA, the CDR3 is TGCGCCAGCAGTACGAACAGGGACGGTCAGCCCCAGCATTTT. It codes for CASSTNRDGQPQHF.

The chain is built from TRBV7-9 and TRBJ2-5; D gene uncertain. Trimming left V 5 bases short and J 5 bases short, with 18 bases between. The CDR3 contains 15 residues. Looked up from germline, CDR1 is SEHNR and CDR2 is FQNEAQ (reference sequence). The CDR3 nucleotides read TGTGCCAGCAGCCTGTTTGGGTCCCGAGAGGAGACCCAGTACTTC. Translated: CASSLFGSREETQYF.

CDR3 sequence (DNA): TGTGCCAGTAGTATTTCTGGAGTTTCGGGGAATGAGCAGTTCTTC. As protein: CASSISGVSGNEQFF. The genes are TRBV19 and TRBJ2-1; weak D call: TRBD2 (5 bases). Germline CDR1 reads LNHDA; CDR2 reads SQIVND (reference sequence). CDR3 length equals 15 residues. V lost 3 bases and J lost 7, with 16 bases in between.

The V and J genes are TRBV27 and TRBJ1-5; weak D call: TRBD1 (5 bases). Germline CDR1 reads MNHEY; CDR2 reads SMNVEV (reference sequence). This CDR3 is 15 amino acids long. V shed 3 bases and J shed 7 bases, with 16 bases lying between them. CDR3 amino acids: CASSFGLGGNQPQHF. CDR3 DNA sequence: TGTGCCAGCAGTTTTGGTTTGGGGGGAAACCAGCCCCAGCATTTT.

This rearrangement joins TRBV15 to TRBJ1-1; D is possibly TRBD1 (5 bases). Trimming cost V 5 bases and J 0 bases, with 22 bases left between them. CDR1 and CDR2 (germline): LNHNV, YYDKDF (reference sequence). The CDR3 covers 18 residues. CDR3 loop: CATSHIAPIQALNTEAFF. CDR3 bases: TGTGCCACCAGCCACATCGCGCCGATACAGGCTTTGAACACTGAAGCTTTCTTT.

J is TRBJ1-1 and V is TRBV19, with D possibly TRBD1 on 5 matching bases. The CDR3 covers 11 residues. The V end was cut by 9 bases, the J end by 4 bases, with 9 bases between. Germline V gene sequence: CDR1 LNHDA, CDR2 SQIVND (reference sequence). This chain's CDR3 is CARRRGTEAFF. The CDR3 DNA is TGTGCCAGACGGAGGGGCACTGAAGCTTTCTTT.

The chain links TRBV6-6 to TRBJ1-5; D might be TRBD1 (5 bases). V shed 5 bases and J shed 6 bases, with 17 bases lying between them. CDR1 and CDR2 from the germline V gene are MNHNY and SVGAGI (reference sequence). The CDR3 covers 15 residues. The CDR3 is CASSARGWGGQPQHF. The CDR3 coding sequence is TGTGCCAGCAGTGCCCGGGGGTGGGGCGGTCAGCCCCAGCATTTT.

The V call is TRBV5-1, the J call TRBJ2-1, with 9 bases identical to TRBD2. There are 17 residues in the CDR3. Germline V gene sequence: CDR1 SGHRS, CDR2 YFSETQ. V was pared by 3 bases and J by 6 bases, with 13 bases of the junction left unmatched. The CDR3 protein is CASSSGIAGAGRNEQFF. CDR3 nucleotide sequence: TGCGCCAGCAGCTCGGGAATAGCGGGAGCAGGGCGCAATGAGCAGTTCTTC.

This clone was picked up one time. V gene TRBV5-1 combines with J gene TRBJ2-3; the D is unclear. CDR1 is SGHRS and CDR2 is YFSETQ in the germline V gene. V was pared by 5 bases and J by 0 bases, with 13 bases between. This CDR3 is built from 15 residues. The CDR3 loop reads CASSSTESSTDTQYF. The DNA for the CDR3 is TGCGCCAGCAGTTCGACCGAGTCTAGCACAGATACGCAGTATTTT.

This clone has a single count. This sample includes further DNA sequences coding for the same CDR3. The chain has TRBV19 and TRBJ2-1, with a weak D call TRBD1 (5 bases). The V end was cut by 6 bases, the J end by 5 bases, with 14 bases between. CDR1 and CDR2 from the germline V gene are LNHDA and SQIVND (reference sequence). CDR3 length: 14 residues. The CDR3 DNA is TGTGCCAGTAGCAGATTCGGACAACACAATGAGCAGTTCTTC. It translates to CASSRFGQHNEQFF. Full variable domain (missing parts from reference TRBV19 and TRBJ2-1): DGGITQSPKYLFRKEGQNVTLSCEQNLNHDAMYWYRQDPGQGLRLIYYSQIVNDFQKGDIAEGYSVSREKKESFPLTVTSAQKNPTAFYLCASSRFGQHNEQFFGPGTRLTVL.

The table lists this clone with a few counts. The chain links TRBV7-9 to TRBJ1-3, with D unresolved. The germline V gene encodes CDR1 SEHNR and CDR2 FQNEAQ (reference sequence). The CDR3 extends over 18 amino acids. V lost 3 bases and J lost 2, with 20 bases in between. The DNA of the CDR3 is TGTGCCAGCAGCTTGACCGATATGGGCCTCTTGGCTGGAAACACCATATATTTT. Translation: CASSLTDMGLLAGNTIYF.

This rearrangement joins TRBV2 to TRBJ1-1; D is ambiguous. Germline V gene lookup returns CDR1 SNHLY and CDR2 FYNNEI. V gave up 4 bases and J gave up 7 bases, with 7 bases separating them. This CDR3 is built from 11 residues. CDR3 protein: CASSAEVEAFF. In DNA, the CDR3 is TGTGCCAGCAGTGCTGAAGTTGAAGCTTTCTTT.